This passage covers 20 T cell receptor beta chains from one sample sequenced in a study of shared clonotypes between healthy human individuals. Produced via immunoSEQ multiplex PCR; TCRdb's table is partial and in-frame only. Of about 710,000 clones in the sample, 55% to 80% were seen once. What was sequenced was memory CD4+ T cells sorted from blood. Subset: CD45RA-negative fraction. These receptors were taken from a woman in her 30s in good health.

The chain employs TRBV18 and TRBJ1-1; TRBD1 agrees at 7 bases. CDR1 and CDR2 (germline): KGHSH, LQKENI. The CDR3 sequence is 14 residues long. V was clipped by 5 bases and J by 1 base; unmatched bases: 4. CDR3 DNA sequence: TGTGCCAGCTCATCGGACAGGACGAACACTGAAGCTTTCTTT. This encodes CASSSDRTNTEAFF.

This clone was observed many times. The genes are TRBV28 and TRBJ2-3; 7 positions match TRBD2. CDR3 size: 16 residues. Unmatched junction bases numbered 10, after V lost 5 bases and J lost 2 bases. In germline, CDR1 is MDHEN, CDR2 SYDVKM. CDR3 nucleotide sequence: TGTGCCAGCAGTCTAAATGCGGGGGAGTTCACAGATACGCAGTATTTT. This translates into CASSLNAGEFTDTQYF.

This clone was seen a single time. The gene calls are TRBV7-9 and TRBJ2-5, with D unresolved. Trimming pared 5 bases from V and 5 bases from J, leaving 9 bases between. There are 12 residues in the CDR3. In germline, CDR1 is SEHNR, CDR2 FQNEAQ (reference sequence). The CDR3 loop is CASSPIRETQYF. CDR3 bases: TGTGCCAGCAGCCCCATCCGGGAGACCCAGTACTTC.

The rearrangement uses TRBV11-2 and TRBJ2-5; TRBD2 agrees at 9 bases. The V gene end was trimmed by 1 base and the J gene end by 4 bases; junction bases not matched to a gene: 13. Looked up from germline, CDR1 is SGHAT and CDR2 is FQNNGV. This CDR3 is built from 18 residues. The CDR3 region has the DNA TGTGCCAGCAGCTTAGGGTCGGGTAGCGGGAGTTTTGGAGAGACCCAGTACTTC. It encodes CASSLGSGSGSFGETQYF.

This chain links TRBV28 with TRBJ2-7, with 7 bases matching TRBD1. V shed 3 bases, J shed 2 bases, and the junction held 10 bases outside the gene matches. This CDR3 region has 16 residues. Germline V gene lookup returns CDR1 MDHEN and CDR2 SYDVKM. The CDR3 sequence is CASSFSSRGLTYEQYF. The CDR3, as DNA: TGTGCCAGCAGTTTTTCGTCCAGGGGGTTAACCTACGAGCAGTACTTC. Variable domain in full (rest from reference TRBV28 and TRBJ2-7): DVKVTQSSRYLVKRTGEKVFLECVQDMDHENMFWYRQDPGLGLRLIYFSYDVKMKEKGDIPEGYSVSREKKERFSLILESASTNQTSMYLCASSFSSRGLTYEQYFGPGTRLTVT.

The chain employs TRBV5-1 and TRBJ1-4, with D possibly matching TRBD1 (5 bases). The germline V gene encodes CDR1 SGHRS and CDR2 YFSETQ. Trimming left V 1 base short and J 0 bases short, with 10 bases between. This CDR3 is 16 amino acids long. This CDR3 reads CASSLRGGATNEKLFF. CDR3 nucleotides: TGCGCCAGCAGCTTGCGTGGGGGGGCAACTAATGAAAAACTGTTTTTT.

The rearrangement joins TRBV6-6 to TRBJ2-7, with 11 bases fitting TRBD2. The germline V gene encodes CDR1 MNHNY and CDR2 SVGAGI (reference sequence). V gave up 10 bases and J gave up 6 bases; unmatched junction bases: 14. The CDR3 consists of 15 residues. The CDR3, as DNA: TGTGCCACCCTTCACATAGCGGGAGGGCCAACCGAGCAGTACTTC. Amino acid sequence: CATLHIAGGPTEQYF.

J is TRBJ1-3 and V is TRBV6-6; a possible D gene is TRBD1 (5 bases). CDR1 is MNHNY, CDR2 SVGAGI, per germline (reference sequence). The ends were cut back, 5 bases at V and 1 base at J, with 12 bases in the middle. The CDR3 extends over 15 amino acids. The CDR3 spells CASSGTQGSGNTIYF. The CDR3 DNA reads as TGTGCCAGCAGTGGGACCCAGGGTTCTGGAAACACCATATATTTT.

The genes are TRBV7-9 and TRBJ2-5; TRBD1 might be the D (5 bases). Germline CDR1 reads SEHNR; CDR2 reads FQNEAQ (reference sequence). This CDR3 comprises 13 residues. The V gene lost 6 bases and the J gene lost 2 bases, with 10 bases spanning the gap. The CDR3 DNA reads as TGTGCCAGCAGGCGGACAACACAAGAGACCCAGTACTTC. It translates to CASRRTTQETQYF.

This chain joins TRBV10-2 and TRBJ1-4; a weak D match, TRBD1 (5 bases). The CDR3 is 18 residues long. The V gene lost 3 bases and the J gene lost 6 bases, with 23 bases spanning the gap. The germline CDR1 and CDR2 sequences are WSHSY and SAAADI. For the CDR3, the DNA is TGCGCCAGCAGTGAAAGAGAACCGGGGGGTCTATTAGATGAAAAACTGTTTTTT. The encoded protein is CASSEREPGGLLDEKLFF.

This sequence joins TRBV5-6 and TRBJ1-1; no definite D call. This CDR3 has 16 residues. Trimming removed 1 base at V and 0 bases at J, with 13 bases between. Per germline, CDR1 SGHDT and CDR2 YYEEEE. CDR3 coding DNA: TGTGCCAGCAGCTTGACGACGCTCAGACTGAACACTGAAGCTTTCTTT. Protein sequence: CASSLTTLRLNTEAFF.

The chain recombines TRBV6-6 with TRBJ1-2; D is perhaps TRBD1 (6 bases). Between the trimmed V and J ends, which lost 6 bases and 4 bases, there was a span of 12 bases. CDR1 MNHNY and CDR2 SVGAGI come from the germline V gene (reference sequence). This CDR3 comprises 13 residues. The CDR3 region has the DNA TGTGCCAGCAGACCACAGGGAACCTATGGCTACACCTTC. Amino acids: CASRPQGTYGYTF.

The chain is built from TRBV30 and TRBJ1-4, with 9 bases identical to TRBD1. V was pared by 3 bases and J by 10 bases, with 9 bases of the junction left unmatched. Germline loops: CDR1 GTSNPN, CDR2 SVGIG (reference sequence). The CDR3 sequence is 14 residues long. The CDR3 region is CAWSLQGAVGKLFF. The DNA for the CDR3 is TGTGCCTGGAGCCTACAGGGGGCGGTAGGAAAACTGTTTTTT.

The rearrangement links TRBV19 to TRBJ2-2; 9 bases are shared with TRBD1. Germline V lookup: CDR1 LNHDA, CDR2 SQIVND (reference sequence). The J segment lost 2 bases and the V segment lost 7 bases, leaving 8 bases of the junction unmatched. The CDR3 is made up of 16 amino acids. In nucleotides, the CDR3 is TGTGCCAGTAACGAACCGGGACAGGGAAACACCGGGGAGCTGTTTTTT. Protein: CASNEPGQGNTGELFF.

V usage is TRBV29-1 and J usage is TRBJ1-1; tentative D call: TRBD1 (6 bases). Trimming took 0 bases from V and 5 from J, leaving 13 bases between them. The germline CDR1 and CDR2 sequences are SQVTM and ANQGSEA. CDR3 length equals 14 residues. The CDR3 DNA reads TGCAGCGTTGAAGATGGGGGCCTTGGTACTGAAGCTTTCTTT. This encodes CSVEDGGLGTEAFF.

The genes are TRBV10-3 and TRBJ1-4; possibly TRBD1 for D (6 bases). CDR1 and CDR2 from the germline V gene are ENHRY and SYGVKD. This CDR3 spans 13 amino acids. V was clipped by 8 bases and J by 7 bases, with 14 bases between them. The CDR3 bases are TGTGCCATCTCCCTTACAGGGTCTGAAAAACTGTTTTTT. Protein sequence: CAISLTGSEKLFF.

This clone showed up just once. This chain joins TRBV7-9 and TRBJ2-1; D possibly corresponds to TRBD2 (5 bases). Germline V gene lookup returns CDR1 SEHNR and CDR2 FQNEAQ (reference sequence). The CDR3 length is 16 residues. V lost 1 base and J 1 base, leaving 11 bases between the germline ends. CDR3 nucleotide sequence: TGTGCCAGCAGCTTAGTCTGGGGAGTTTCCTACAATGAGCAGTTCTTC. This gives the protein CASSLVWGVSYNEQFF. The full variable domain, with the rest looked up from reference TRBV7-9 and TRBJ2-1, is DTGVSQNPRHKITKRGQNVTFRCDPISEHNRLYWYRQTLGQGPEFLTYFQNEAQLEKSRLLSDRFSAERPKGSFSTLEIQRTEQGDSAMYLCASSLVWGVSYNEQFFGPGTRLTVL.

This clone was detected a few times. The chain carries TRBV27 and TRBJ2-2, with unresolved D. The V gene's germline CDR1 is MNHEY and CDR2 SMNVEV (reference sequence). Trimming cost V 1 base and J 5 bases, with 11 bases left between them. The length of the CDR3 is 15 residues. The CDR3 DNA is TGTGCCAGCAGTTTATTAGGGCCCCAAACCGGGGAGCTGTTTTTT. As protein: CASSLLGPQTGELFF.

This clone showed up just a few times. The gene calls are TRBV5-5 and TRBJ2-2, with D possibly TRBD1 on 5 matching bases. V was clipped by 4 bases and J by 1 base, with 11 bases between them. Germline assignment: CDR1 SGHKS and CDR2 YYEKEE (reference sequence). The CDR3 covers 15 residues. CDR3 region: CASSETAQNTGELFF. CDR3 coding DNA: TGTGCCAGCAGCGAGACAGCTCAGAACACCGGGGAGCTGTTTTTT.

As concerns this clone: Other DNA sequences in the same sample also yield this CDR3. The V call is TRBV5-5, the J call TRBJ1-5, with D maybe TRBD1 (5 bases). This CDR3 comprises 13 residues. Between the trimmed V and J ends, which lost 2 bases and 5 bases, there was a span of 8 bases. Germline-derived CDR1 and CDR2 are SGHKS and YYEKEE (reference sequence). The CDR3 DNA reads as TGTGCCAGCAGCTTCCAGGGAGATCAGCCCCAGCATTTT. Its protein product is CASSFQGDQPQHF.